This T cell receptor beta chain derives from a study of blood T cell repertoires in COVID-19. Study details: Researchers got acute and convalescent COVID-19 samples from the United States, Italy and Spain. T cells, B-cell-depleted T cells, or PBMCs provided the cDNA or gDNA that served as material.

Using immunoSEQ multiplex PCR, the repertoire was profiled, and TCRdb retains in-frame clones only, with some absent. The repertoire holds 300,000 to 350,000 clones, with 90% as singletons. V shed 6 bases and J 1 base; nucleotides not matched to a gene: 14. This CDR3 has 17 residues. Germline V gene data show CDR1 as ENHRY and CDR2 as SYGVKD. Seattle researchers signed up patients amid active infection and tracked them longitudinally. The TCR was taken from a woman in her thirties or forties with COVID-19, enrolled during active disease. The sequenced sample was peripheral blood. This chain uses TRBV10-3 with TRBJ1-1; 7 bases line up with TRBD1. The CDR3 DNA sequence: TGTGCCATCAGGGCCTTCCTGACAGGGTTTGGGAACACTGAAGCTTTCTTT. Translating it yields CAIRAFLTGFGNTEAFF.